This TCR beta chain was sequenced for a study of cytomegalovirus exposure and HLA in healthy donors. The germline V gene encodes CDR1 SGHRS and CDR2 YFSETQ. This CDR3 has 18 amino acids. V was pared by 3 bases and J by 1 base, with 7 bases of the junction left unmatched. The PCR ran on 60 Vbeta and 13 Jbeta primers. TCRdb keeps only in-frame clones here, not all; method: immunoSEQ multiplex PCR. This sample carries roughly 120,000 clones, 60% to 85% of them seen once, and the ten largest clones take just over 1%. V gene TRBV5-1 combines with J gene TRBJ2-6; 10 bases agree with TRBD1. The receptor was derived from a human donor in good health. Material for sequencing was PBMCs. The CDR3 region has the DNA TGCGCCAGCAGCTCAGAGACAGGGGGCGCTTCTGGGGCCAACGTCCTGACTTTC. Translation gives CASSSETGGASGANVLTF.